Detailed here is one T cell receptor (beta chain). Its antigen is unidentified. Assay: immunoSEQ multiplex PCR; the TCRdb copy retains only in-frame clones and omits some. This sample has about 140,000 clones, with about 90% found just once. These data come from a study of T cell responses to AZD1222 COVID-19 vaccine. Study findings and constraints: Without day 14 samples, only post-peak T cell repertoires were studied. Most donors were white British, females outnumbered males, and clonal diversity was possibly underestimated.

CDR1 is MNHEY, CDR2 SVGAGI, per germline. V was trimmed by 2 bases and J by 1 base, leaving 8 bases between them. This CDR3 is 14 amino acids long. The sequence derives from an adult in good health. The chain uses TRBV6-5 and TRBJ1-1; a possible D gene is TRBD1 (6 bases). The material was peripheral blood, obtained on day 0 of AZD1222 vaccination. The CDR3 DNA sequence: TGTGCCAGCAGTTACCTGGGACAGAACACTGAAGCTTTCTTT. This encodes CASSYLGQNTEAFF.